These T cell receptor beta chains were read from a single sample in a study of CD8+ T cells in alopecia areata. The repertoire was sequenced with immunoSEQ multiplex PCR; TCRdb's copy has only in-frame clones and lacks some. The sample includes roughly 120,000 clones, about two fifths of them seen just once. Sequencing was done on a sample of CD4+ T cells sorted from blood. The receptors here all came from a human donor with alopecia areata. Both conserved end residues are part of each CDR3. D genes are given only for firm matches. Clone size, where shown, is once, few, many, or a class for clones that have expanded.

CDR3 DNA | CDR3 protein | V gene | clone size | D gene | J gene
TGTGCCAGCAAACTCGGGACGGCTATCGGAGAGACCCAGTACTTC | CASKLGTAIGETQYF | TRBV27 | once | NA | TRBJ2-5
TGTGCCACCAGCAGAGATCCTCCCCCCTGGGAGCAGTACTTC | CATSRDPPPWEQYF | TRBV15 | NA | NA | TRBJ2-7
TGCAGCGCTCGAGACACCGGGGAGCTGTTTTTT | CSARDTGELFF | TRBV29-1 | few | NA | TRBJ2-2
TGCGCCAGCAGCCAAGACTACTCTCGGACCCAGTACTTC | CASSQDYSRTQYF | TRBV4-3 | few | NA | TRBJ2-5
TGTGCCAGCAGCTTTGGGGACAGCAGAAATGAAAAACTGTTTTTT | CASSFGDSRNEKLFF | TRBV5-6 | few | TRBD1 | TRBJ1-4
TGCAGCGTTGGAAGGACAGCGGGACTAGCGGGAGGGCCGAACACCGGGGAGCTGTTTTTT | CSVGRTAGLAGGPNTGELFF | TRBV29-1 | NA | TRBD2 | TRBJ2-2
TGTGCCCTGGGACAGGGGGATCAGCCCCAGCATTTT | CALGQGDQPQHF | TRBV30 | few | TRBD1 | TRBJ1-5
TGTGCCAGCAGTTACTTCCCAGGGGGAGCTAACTATGGCTACACCTTC | CASSYFPGGANYGYTF | TRBV6-5 | NA | TRBD1 | TRBJ1-2
TGCAGCGTTGAAAGTGTAGGGGATAGCAATCAGCCCCAGCATTTT | CSVESVGDSNQPQHF | TRBV29-1 | NA | NA | TRBJ1-5
TGTGCCAGCAGCTTGGGCAGGCTGAACACTGAAGCTTTCTTT | CASSLGRLNTEAFF | TRBV7-3 | NA | NA | TRBJ1-1
TGCAGCGCCTTACAGGGAAGTGGGGGCTACGAGCAGTACTTC | CSALQGSGGYEQYF | TRBV29-1 | few | NA | TRBJ2-7
TGTGCCAGCGGGGTCCGGGCCCGGGAGACCCAGTACTTC | CASGVRARETQYF | TRBV27 | NA | NA | TRBJ2-5
TGTGCCTGGAGTGTACAGGAGTTTCAGTACTTC | CAWSVQEFQYF | TRBV30 | NA | NA | TRBJ2-4
TGCAGCGTTGGGGCTAGCGCCTACAATGAGCAGTTCTTC | CSVGASAYNEQFF | TRBV29-1 | NA | NA | TRBJ2-1
TGCGCCAGCAGCCAATCTCCGGGACAGGGGAATGAAAAACTGTTTTTT | CASSQSPGQGNEKLFF | TRBV4-3 | NA | TRBD1 | TRBJ1-4